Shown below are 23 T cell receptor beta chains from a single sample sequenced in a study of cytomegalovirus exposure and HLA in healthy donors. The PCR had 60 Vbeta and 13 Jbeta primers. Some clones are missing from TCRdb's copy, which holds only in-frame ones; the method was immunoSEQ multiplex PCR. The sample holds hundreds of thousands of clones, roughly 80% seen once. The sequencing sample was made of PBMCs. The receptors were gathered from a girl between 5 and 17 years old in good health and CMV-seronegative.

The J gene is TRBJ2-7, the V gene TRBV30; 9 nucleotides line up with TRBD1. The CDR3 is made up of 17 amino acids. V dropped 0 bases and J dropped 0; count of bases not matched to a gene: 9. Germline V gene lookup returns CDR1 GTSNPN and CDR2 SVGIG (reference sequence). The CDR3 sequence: CAWSVPGTGRGSYEQYF. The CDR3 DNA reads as TGTGCCTGGAGTGTCCCCGGGACAGGGAGGGGCTCCTACGAGCAGTACTTC.

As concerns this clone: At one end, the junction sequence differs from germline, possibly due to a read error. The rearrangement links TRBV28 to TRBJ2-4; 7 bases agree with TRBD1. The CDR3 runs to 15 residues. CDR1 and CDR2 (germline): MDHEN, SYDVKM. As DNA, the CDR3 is TGTGCCAGCATAGGCCACGGGACAGCCCAAAACATTCAGTACTTC. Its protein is CASIGHGTAQNIQYF.

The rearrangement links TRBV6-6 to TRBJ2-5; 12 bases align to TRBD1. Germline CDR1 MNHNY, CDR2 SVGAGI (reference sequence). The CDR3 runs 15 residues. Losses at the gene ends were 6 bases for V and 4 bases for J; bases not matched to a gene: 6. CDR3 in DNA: TGTGCCAGCAGCTCCGGGACAGGGGGCTTAGAGACCCAGTACTTC. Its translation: CASSSGTGGLETQYF.

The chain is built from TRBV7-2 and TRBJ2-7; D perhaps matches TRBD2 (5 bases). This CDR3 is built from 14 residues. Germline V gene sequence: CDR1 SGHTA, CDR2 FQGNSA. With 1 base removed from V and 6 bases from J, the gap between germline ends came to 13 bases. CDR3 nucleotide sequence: TGTGCCAGCAGCTTAGGTGGGAGTGTCGGCGAGCAGTACTTC. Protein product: CASSLGGSVGEQYF.

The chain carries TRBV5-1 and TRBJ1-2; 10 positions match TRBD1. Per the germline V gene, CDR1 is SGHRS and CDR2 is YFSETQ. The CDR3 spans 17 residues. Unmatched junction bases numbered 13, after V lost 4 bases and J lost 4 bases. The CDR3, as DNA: TGCGCCAGCAGCCTGAGACGACAGGGGGCGAGGACCTATGGCTACACCTTC. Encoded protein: CASSLRRQGARTYGYTF.

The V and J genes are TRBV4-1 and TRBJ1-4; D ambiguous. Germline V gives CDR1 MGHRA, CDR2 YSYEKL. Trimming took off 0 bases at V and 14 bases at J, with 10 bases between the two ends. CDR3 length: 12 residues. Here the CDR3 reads CASSQDLFFLFF. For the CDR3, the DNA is TGCGCCAGCAGCCAAGATTTATTCTTCCTGTTTTTT.

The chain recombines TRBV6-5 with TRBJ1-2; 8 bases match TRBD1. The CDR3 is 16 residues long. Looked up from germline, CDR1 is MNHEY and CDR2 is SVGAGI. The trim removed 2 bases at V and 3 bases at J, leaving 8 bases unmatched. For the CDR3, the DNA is TGTGCCAGCAGTTACAGACAGGGGTTCGGCTACTATGGCTACACCTTC. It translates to CASSYRQGFGYYGYTF.

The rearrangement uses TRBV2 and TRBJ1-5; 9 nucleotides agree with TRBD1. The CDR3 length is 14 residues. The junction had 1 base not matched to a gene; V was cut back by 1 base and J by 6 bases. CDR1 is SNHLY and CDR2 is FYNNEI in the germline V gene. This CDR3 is CASSEGDRVQPQHF. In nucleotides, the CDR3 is TGTGCCAGCAGTGAAGGGGACAGGGTTCAGCCCCAGCATTTT. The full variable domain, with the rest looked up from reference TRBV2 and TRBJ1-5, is EPEVTQTPSHQVTQMGQEVILRCVPISNHLYFYWYRQILGQKVEFLVSFYNNEISEKSEIFDDQFSVERPDGSNFTLKIRSTKLEDSAMYFCASSEGDRVQPQHFGDGTRLSIL.

CDR3: CASSLVEGAYSNQPQHF. CDR3 in DNA: TGTGCCAGCAGCTTAGTAGAAGGAGCTTATAGCAATCAGCCCCAGCATTTT. The V gene is TRBV7-8, the J gene TRBJ1-5; D ambiguous. The germline CDR1 and CDR2 sequences are SGHVS and FQNEAQ. The CDR3 runs to 17 residues. V lost 1 base to trimming and J lost 0 bases, with 13 bases between them.

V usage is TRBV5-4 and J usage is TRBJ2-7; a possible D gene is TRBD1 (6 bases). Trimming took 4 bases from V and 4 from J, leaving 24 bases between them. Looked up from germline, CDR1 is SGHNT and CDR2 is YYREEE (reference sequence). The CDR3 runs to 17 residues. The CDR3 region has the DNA TGTGCCAGCAGCCGACGGACCGACAGGCTCGTAAAATACGAGCAGTACTTC. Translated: CASSRRTDRLVKYEQYF.

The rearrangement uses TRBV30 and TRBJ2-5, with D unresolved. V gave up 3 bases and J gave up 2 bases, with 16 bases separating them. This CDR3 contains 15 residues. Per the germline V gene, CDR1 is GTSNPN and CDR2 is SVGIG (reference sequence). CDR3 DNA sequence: TGTGCCTGGAGAAGAGCGCAGATAATACAAGAGACCCAGTACTTC. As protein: CAWRRAQIIQETQYF. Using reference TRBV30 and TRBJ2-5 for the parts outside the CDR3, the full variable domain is SQTIHQWPATLVQPVGSPLSLECTVEGTSNPNLYWYRQAAGRGLQLLFYSVGIGQISSEVPQNLSASRPQDRQFILSSKKLLLSDSGFYLCAWRRAQIIQETQYFGPGTRLLVL.

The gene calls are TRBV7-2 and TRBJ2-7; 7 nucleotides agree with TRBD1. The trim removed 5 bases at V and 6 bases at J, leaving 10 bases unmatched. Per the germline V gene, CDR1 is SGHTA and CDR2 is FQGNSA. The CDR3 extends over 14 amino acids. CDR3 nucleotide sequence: TGTGCCAGCAGCCCACATCGACAGGGTCTCGAGCAGTACTTC. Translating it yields CASSPHRQGLEQYF. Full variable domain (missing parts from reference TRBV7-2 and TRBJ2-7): GAGVSQSPSNKVTEKGKDVELRCDPISGHTALYWYRQSLGQGLEFLIYFQGNSAPDKSGLPSDRFSAERTGGSVSTLTIQRTQQEDSAVYLCASSPHRQGLEQYFGPGTRLTVT.

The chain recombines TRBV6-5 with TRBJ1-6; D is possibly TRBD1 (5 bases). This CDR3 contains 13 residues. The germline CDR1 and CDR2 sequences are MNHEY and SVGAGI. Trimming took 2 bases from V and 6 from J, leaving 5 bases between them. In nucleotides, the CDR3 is TGTGCCAGCAGTTACCAGGGTAATTCACCCCTCCACTTT. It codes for CASSYQGNSPLHF.

The CDR3 region has the DNA TGTGCCAGTAGGCCTAGCGGGAGCGGGAATGAGCAGTTCTTC. Its translation is CASRPSGSGNEQFF. The J gene is TRBJ2-1, the V gene TRBV19, with TRBD2 identical over 10 bases. This CDR3 has 14 residues. V was pared by 6 bases and J by 7 bases, with 6 bases of the junction left unmatched. Germline CDR1 is LNHDA and CDR2 is SQIVND (reference sequence).

This CDR3 is CASSLPRTATRPTEAFF. DNA for the CDR3: TGTGCCAGCAGCTTACCACGGACAGCCACGAGACCCACTGAAGCTTTCTTT. This chain links TRBV11-2 with TRBJ1-1; maybe TRBD1 (6 bases). The CDR3 consists of 17 residues. Trimming pared 2 bases from V and 4 bases from J, leaving 20 bases between. In germline, CDR1 is SGHAT, CDR2 FQNNGV.

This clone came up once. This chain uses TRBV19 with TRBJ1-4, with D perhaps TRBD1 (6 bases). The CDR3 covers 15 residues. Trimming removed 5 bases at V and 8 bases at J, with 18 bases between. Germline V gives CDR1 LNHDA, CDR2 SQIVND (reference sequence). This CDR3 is CASSATGFLVEKLFF. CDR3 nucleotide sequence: TGTGCCAGTAGTGCAACAGGGTTTTTAGTCGAAAAACTGTTTTTT.

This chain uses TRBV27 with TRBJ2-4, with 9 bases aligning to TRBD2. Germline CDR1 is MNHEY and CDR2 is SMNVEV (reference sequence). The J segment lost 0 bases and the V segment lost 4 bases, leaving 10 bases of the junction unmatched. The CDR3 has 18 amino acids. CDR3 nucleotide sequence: TGTGCCAGCAGTTGCAGCGGGAGGCCGCCACTAGCCAAAAACATTCAGTACTTC. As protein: CASSCSGRPPLAKNIQYF.

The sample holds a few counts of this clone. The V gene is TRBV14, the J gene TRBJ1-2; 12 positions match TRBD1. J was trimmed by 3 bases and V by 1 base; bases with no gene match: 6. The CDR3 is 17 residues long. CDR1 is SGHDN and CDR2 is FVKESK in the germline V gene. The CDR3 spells CASSQGAGTGGDYGYTF. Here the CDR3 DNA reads TGTGCCAGCAGCCAAGGAGCCGGGACAGGGGGCGACTATGGCTACACCTTC.

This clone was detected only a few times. CDR3 bases: TGTGCCAGCACCAACTCGGCGGCCGCTGAAGCTTTCTTT. It encodes CASTNSAAAEAFF. V is TRBV28 and J is TRBJ1-1; D not certain. The germline V gene has CDR1 MDHEN and CDR2 SYDVKM. The CDR3 is made up of 13 amino acids. V was clipped by 7 bases and J by 6 bases, with 15 bases between them.

CDR3 protein: CATSRRESGNTIYF. In DNA, the CDR3 is TGTGCCACCAGCAGACGGGAATCTGGAAACACCATATATTTT. This sequence joins TRBV15 and TRBJ1-3; D is unresolved. CDR1 is LNHNV, CDR2 YYDKDF, per germline (reference sequence). V lost 2 bases to trimming and J lost 1 base, with 6 bases between them. This CDR3 comprises 14 residues.

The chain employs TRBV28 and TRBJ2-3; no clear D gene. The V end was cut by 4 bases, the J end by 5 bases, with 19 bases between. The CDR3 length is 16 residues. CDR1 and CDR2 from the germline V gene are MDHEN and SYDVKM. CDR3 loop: CASSSMTPSRGDTQYF. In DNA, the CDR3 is TGTGCCAGCAGTTCCATGACTCCATCTCGAGGAGATACGCAGTATTTT. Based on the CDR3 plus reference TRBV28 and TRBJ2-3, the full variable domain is DVKVTQSSRYLVKRTGEKVFLECVQDMDHENMFWYRQDPGLGLRLIYFSYDVKMKEKGDIPEGYSVSREKKERFSLILESASTNQTSMYLCASSSMTPSRGDTQYFGPGTRLTVL.

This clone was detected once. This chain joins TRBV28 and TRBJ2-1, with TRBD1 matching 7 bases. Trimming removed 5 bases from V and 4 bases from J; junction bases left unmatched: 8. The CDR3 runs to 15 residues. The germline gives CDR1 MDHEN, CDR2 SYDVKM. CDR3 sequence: CASSQPGQSYNEQFF. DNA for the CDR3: TGTGCCAGCAGTCAGCCGGGACAGAGTTACAATGAGCAGTTCTTC.

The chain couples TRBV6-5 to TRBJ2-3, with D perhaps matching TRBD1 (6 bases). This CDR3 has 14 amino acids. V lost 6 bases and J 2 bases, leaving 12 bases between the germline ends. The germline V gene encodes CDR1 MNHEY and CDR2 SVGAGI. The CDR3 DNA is TGTGCCAGCAGGAGGGGACAAAACACAGATACGCAGTATTTT. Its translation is CASRRGQNTDTQYF.